Included here is one T cell receptor beta chain sequence, with context. The antigen is not known. Generated by immunoSEQ multiplex PCR, the TCRdb table keeps only in-frame clones and is missing some. The top ten clones hold roughly 0.51% of a sample with tens of thousands of clones, 90% of them seen once. This sample was taken from a study of OX40 agonist ivuxolimab in advanced cancers. The wider study: Earlier treatment with anti-PD-1, anti-PD-L1 or anti-CTLA-4 was permitted, and roughly 40% had received some.

Findings of the study overall: Expanded clones tended on average to be more numerous among CD8+ T cells than CD4+. No determination was made of the antigen specificity of the expanded peripheral T cells.

This CDR3 contains 17 residues. Trimming cost V 4 bases and J 7 bases; bases outside gene matches: 17. CDR1 and CDR2 (germline): SGHAT, FQNNGV. The material sequenced was CD4+ or CD8+ T cells sorted from blood, taken in a trial of the OX40 agonist ivuxolimab. The chain links TRBV11-2 to TRBJ2-7; 9 bases align to TRBD2. The receptor was isolated from an adult with an advanced solid tumor such as melanoma, head and neck, liver or kidney cancer. The CDR3 reads CASSSLRRREGLVEQYF. CDR3 DNA: TGTGCCAGCAGCTCTCTCCGGAGGCGGGAGGGCCTGGTGGAGCAGTACTTC. The entire variable domain, with the rest obtained from reference TRBV11-2 and TRBJ2-7, is as follows: EAGVAQSPRYKIIEKRQSVAFWCNPISGHATLYWYQQILGQGPKLLIQFQNNGVVDDSQLPKDRFSAERLKGVDSTLKIQPAKLEDSAVYLCASSSLRRREGLVEQYFGPGTRLTVT.